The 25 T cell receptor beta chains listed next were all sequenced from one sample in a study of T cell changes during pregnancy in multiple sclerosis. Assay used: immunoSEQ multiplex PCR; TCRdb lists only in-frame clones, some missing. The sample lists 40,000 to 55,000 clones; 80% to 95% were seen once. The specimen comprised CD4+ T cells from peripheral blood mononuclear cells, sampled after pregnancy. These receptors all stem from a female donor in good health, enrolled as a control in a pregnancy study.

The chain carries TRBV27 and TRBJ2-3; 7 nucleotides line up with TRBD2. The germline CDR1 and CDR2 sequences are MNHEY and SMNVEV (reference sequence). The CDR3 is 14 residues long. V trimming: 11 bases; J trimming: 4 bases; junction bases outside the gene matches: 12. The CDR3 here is CAASRGGLSDTQYF. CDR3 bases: TGTGCCGCCTCAAGGGGAGGGCTCTCAGATACGCAGTATTTT.

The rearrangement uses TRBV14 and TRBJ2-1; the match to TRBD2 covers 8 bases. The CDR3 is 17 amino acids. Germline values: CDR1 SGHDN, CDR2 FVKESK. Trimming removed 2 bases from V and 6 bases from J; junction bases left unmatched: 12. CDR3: CASSQRLSGGPGNEQFF. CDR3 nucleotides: TGTGCCAGCAGCCAAAGGCTGTCGGGAGGGCCTGGCAATGAGCAGTTCTTC. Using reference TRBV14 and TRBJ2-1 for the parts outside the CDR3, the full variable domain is EAGVTQFPSHSVIEKGQTVTLRCDPISGHDNLYWYRRVMGKEIKFLLHFVKESKQDESGMPNNRFLAERTGGTYSTLKVQPAELEDSGVYFCASSQRLSGGPGNEQFFGPGTRLTVL.

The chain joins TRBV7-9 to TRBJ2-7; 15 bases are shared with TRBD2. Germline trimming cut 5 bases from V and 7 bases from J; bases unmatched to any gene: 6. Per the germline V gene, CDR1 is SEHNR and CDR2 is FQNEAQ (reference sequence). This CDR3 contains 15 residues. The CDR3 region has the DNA TGTGCCAGCAGCCTGGGACTAGCGGGAGGTAGGGAGCAGTACTTC. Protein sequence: CASSLGLAGGREQYF. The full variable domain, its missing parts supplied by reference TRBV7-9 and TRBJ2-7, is DTGVSQNPRHKITKRGQNVTFRCDPISEHNRLYWYRQTLGQGPEFLTYFQNEAQLEKSRLLSDRFSAERPKGSFSTLEIQRTEQGDSAMYLCASSLGLAGGREQYFGPGTRLTVT.

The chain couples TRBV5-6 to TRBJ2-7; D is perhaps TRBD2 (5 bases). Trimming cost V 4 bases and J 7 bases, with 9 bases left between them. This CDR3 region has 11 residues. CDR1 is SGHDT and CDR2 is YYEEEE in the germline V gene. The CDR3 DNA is TGTGCCAGCAGCCGAACGGGGGAGCAGTACTTC. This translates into CASSRTGEQYF.

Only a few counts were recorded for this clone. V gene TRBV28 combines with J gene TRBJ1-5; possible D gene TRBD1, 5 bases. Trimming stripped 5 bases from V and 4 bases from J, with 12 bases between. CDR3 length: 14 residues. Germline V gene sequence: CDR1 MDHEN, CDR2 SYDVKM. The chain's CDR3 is CASSNTGANQPQHF. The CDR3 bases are TGTGCCAGCAGTAATACAGGCGCTAATCAGCCCCAGCATTTT.

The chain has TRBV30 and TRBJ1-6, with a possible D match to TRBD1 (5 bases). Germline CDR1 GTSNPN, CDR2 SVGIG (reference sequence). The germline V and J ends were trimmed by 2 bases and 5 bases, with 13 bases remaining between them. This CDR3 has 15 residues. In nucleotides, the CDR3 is TGTGCCTGGAGTAGGGGCAGGCGCGATAATTCACCCCTCCACTTT. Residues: CAWSRGRRDNSPLHF.

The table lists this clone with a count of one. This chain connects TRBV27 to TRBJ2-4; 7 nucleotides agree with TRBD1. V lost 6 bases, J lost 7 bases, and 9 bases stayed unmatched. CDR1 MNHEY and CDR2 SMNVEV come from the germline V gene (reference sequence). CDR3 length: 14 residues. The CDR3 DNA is TGTGCCAGCAGAAAGACAGGGTTACAGAACATTCAGTACTTC. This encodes CASRKTGLQNIQYF.

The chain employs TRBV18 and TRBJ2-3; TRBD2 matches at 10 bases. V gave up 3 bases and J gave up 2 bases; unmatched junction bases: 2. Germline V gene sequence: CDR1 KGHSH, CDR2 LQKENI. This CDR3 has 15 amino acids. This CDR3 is CASSPGLAVTDTQYF. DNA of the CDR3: TGTGCCAGCTCACCCGGACTAGCGGTCACAGATACGCAGTATTTT.

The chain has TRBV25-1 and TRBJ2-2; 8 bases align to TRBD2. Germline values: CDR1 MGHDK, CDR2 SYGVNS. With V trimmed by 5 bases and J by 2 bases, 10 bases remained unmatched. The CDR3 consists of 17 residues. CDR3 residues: CASSRAGGLGNTGELFF. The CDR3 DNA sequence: TGTGCCAGCAGTCGGGCGGGGGGATTAGGTAACACCGGGGAGCTGTTTTTT.

The CDR3 sequence: CASSEANLAETYEQYF. CDR3 nucleotides: TGTGCCAGCAGTGAAGCGAATCTCGCGGAGACCTACGAGCAGTACTTC. The chain employs TRBV2 and TRBJ2-7; D is uncertain. Trimming pared 0 bases from V and 2 bases from J, leaving 14 bases between. CDR1 is SNHLY, CDR2 FYNNEI, per germline. There are 16 residues in the CDR3.

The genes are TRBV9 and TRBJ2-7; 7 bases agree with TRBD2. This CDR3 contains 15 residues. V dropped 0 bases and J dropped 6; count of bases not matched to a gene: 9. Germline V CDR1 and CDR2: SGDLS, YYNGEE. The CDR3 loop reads CASSVEEGGSFEQYF. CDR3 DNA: TGTGCCAGCAGCGTAGAAGAGGGCGGGAGTTTCGAGCAGTACTTC.

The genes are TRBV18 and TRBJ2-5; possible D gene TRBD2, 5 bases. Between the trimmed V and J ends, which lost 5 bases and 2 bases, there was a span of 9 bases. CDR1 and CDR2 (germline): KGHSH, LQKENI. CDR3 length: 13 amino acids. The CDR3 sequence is CASSSGRQETQYF. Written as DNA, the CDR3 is TGTGCCAGCTCATCTGGGAGACAAGAGACCCAGTACTTC.

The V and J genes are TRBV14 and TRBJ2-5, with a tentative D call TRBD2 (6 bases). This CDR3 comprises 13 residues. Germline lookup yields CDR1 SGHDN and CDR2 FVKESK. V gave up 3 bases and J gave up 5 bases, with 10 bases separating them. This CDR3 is CASSHLALETQYF. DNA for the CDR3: TGTGCCAGCAGCCACCTAGCGCTCGAGACCCAGTACTTC.

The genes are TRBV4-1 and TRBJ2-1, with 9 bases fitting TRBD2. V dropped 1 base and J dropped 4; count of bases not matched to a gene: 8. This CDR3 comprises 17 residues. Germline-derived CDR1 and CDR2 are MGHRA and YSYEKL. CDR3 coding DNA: TGCGCCAGCAGCCAAGGTAGCGGGAGATTCCCGTACAATGAGCAGTTCTTC. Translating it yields CASSQGSGRFPYNEQFF.

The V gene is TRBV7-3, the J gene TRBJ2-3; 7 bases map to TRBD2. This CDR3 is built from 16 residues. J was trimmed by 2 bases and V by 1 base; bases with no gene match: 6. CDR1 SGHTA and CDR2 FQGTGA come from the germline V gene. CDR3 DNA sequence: TGTGCCAGCAGCTTAAGGGGGGGTAGGGACACAGATACGCAGTATTTT. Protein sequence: CASSLRGGRDTDTQYF.

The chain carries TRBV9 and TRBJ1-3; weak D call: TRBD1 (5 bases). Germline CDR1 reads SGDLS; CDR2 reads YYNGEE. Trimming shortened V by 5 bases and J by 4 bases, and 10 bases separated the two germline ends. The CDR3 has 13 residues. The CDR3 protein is CASRGVGGNTIYF. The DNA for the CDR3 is TGTGCCAGCAGAGGGGTTGGGGGAAACACCATATATTTT.

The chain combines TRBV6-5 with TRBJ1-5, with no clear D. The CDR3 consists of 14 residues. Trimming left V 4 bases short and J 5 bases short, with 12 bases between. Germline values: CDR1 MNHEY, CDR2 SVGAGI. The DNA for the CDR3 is TGTGCCAGCAGTTTTTCGGTTTCCCATCAGCCCCAGCATTTT. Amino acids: CASSFSVSHQPQHF.

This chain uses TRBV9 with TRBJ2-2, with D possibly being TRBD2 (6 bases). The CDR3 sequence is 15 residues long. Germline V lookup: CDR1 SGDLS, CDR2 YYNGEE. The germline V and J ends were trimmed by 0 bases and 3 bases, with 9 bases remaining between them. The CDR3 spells CASSVGGVDTGELFF. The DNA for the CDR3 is TGTGCCAGCAGCGTAGGGGGGGTCGACACCGGGGAGCTGTTTTTT.

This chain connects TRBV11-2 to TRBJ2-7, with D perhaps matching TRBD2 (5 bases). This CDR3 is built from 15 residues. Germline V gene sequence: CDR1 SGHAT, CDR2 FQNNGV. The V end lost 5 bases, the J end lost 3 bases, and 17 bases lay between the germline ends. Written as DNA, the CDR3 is TGTGCCAGCAGCAGAGGAGGCAGTACCAACTACGAGCAGTACTTC. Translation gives CASSRGGSTNYEQYF.

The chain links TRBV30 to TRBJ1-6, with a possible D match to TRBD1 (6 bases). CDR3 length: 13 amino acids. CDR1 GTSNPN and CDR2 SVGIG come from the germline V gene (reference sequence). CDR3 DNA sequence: TGTGCTCGAGCCGGGACAACTAATTCACCCCTCCACTTT. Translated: CARAGTTNSPLHF.

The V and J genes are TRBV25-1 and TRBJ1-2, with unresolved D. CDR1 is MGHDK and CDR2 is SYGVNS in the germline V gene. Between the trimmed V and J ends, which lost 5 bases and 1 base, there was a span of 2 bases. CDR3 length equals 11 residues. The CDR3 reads CASSHNYGYTF. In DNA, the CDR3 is TGTGCCAGCAGTCATAACTATGGCTACACCTTC.

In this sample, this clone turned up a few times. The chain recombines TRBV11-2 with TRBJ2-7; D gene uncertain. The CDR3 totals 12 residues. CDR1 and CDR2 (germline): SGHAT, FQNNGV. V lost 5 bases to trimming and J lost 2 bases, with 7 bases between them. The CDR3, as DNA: TGTGCCAGCAGCCTAAACCCCTACGAGCAGTACTTC. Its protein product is CASSLNPYEQYF. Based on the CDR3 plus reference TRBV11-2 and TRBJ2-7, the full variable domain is EAGVAQSPRYKIIEKRQSVAFWCNPISGHATLYWYQQILGQGPKLLIQFQNNGVVDDSQLPKDRFSAERLKGVDSTLKIQPAKLEDSAVYLCASSLNPYEQYFGPGTRLTVT.

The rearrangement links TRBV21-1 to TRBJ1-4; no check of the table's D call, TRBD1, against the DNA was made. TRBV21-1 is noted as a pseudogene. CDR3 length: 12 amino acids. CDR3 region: CASSKGQCKLFF. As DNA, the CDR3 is TGTGCCAGCAGCAAAGGGCAGTGTAAACTGTTTTTT.

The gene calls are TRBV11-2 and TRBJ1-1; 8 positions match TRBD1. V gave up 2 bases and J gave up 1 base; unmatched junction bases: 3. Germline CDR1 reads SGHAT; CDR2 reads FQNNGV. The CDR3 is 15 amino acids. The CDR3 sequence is CASSLRTGPNTEAFF. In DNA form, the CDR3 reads TGTGCCAGCAGCTTACGGACAGGGCCGAACACTGAAGCTTTCTTT.

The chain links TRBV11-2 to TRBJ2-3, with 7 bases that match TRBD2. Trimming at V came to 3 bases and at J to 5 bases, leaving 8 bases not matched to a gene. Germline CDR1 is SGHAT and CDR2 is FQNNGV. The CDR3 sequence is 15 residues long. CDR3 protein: CASSFWGGSQDTQYF. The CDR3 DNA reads TGTGCCAGCAGCTTTTGGGGGGGTTCACAAGATACGCAGTATTTT.